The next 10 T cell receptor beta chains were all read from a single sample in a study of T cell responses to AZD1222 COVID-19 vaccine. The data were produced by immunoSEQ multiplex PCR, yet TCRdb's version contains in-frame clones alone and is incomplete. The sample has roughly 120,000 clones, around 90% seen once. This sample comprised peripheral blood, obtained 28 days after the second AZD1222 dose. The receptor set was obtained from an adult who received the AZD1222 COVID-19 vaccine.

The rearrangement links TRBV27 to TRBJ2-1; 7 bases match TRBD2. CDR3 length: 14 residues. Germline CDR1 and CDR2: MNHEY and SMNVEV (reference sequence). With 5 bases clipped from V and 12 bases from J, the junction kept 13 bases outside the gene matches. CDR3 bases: TGTGCCAGCAGTGCCACCACGACTAGCTCTCGGCAGTTCTTC. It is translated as CASSATTTSSRQFF.

The CDR3 DNA sequence: TGTGCCAGCAGTTACCGTATGGGGCGGAGTAGCTATGGCTACACCTTC. Translated: CASSYRMGRSSYGYTF. J is TRBJ1-2 and V is TRBV6-2 or TRBV6-3, with D possibly being TRBD1 (5 bases). The CDR3 runs 16 residues. Trimming took off 2 bases at V and 4 bases at J, with 17 bases between the two ends. CDR1 and CDR2 from the germline V gene are MNHEY and SVGEGT.

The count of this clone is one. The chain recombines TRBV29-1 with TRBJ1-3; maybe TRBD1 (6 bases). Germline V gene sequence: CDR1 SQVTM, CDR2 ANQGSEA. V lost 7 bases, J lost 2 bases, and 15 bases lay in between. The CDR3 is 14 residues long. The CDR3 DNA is TGCAGCGCCCGAGTACCAGGGGCTGGAAACACCATATATTTT. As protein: CSARVPGAGNTIYF.

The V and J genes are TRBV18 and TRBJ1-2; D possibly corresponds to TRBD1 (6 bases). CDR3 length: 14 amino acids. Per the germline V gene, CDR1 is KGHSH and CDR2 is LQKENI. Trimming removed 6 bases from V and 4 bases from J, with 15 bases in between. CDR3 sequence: CASSPQGSPYGYTF. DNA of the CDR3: TGTGCCAGCTCCCCTCAGGGGTCCCCCTATGGCTACACCTTC. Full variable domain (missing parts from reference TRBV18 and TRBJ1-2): NAGVMQNPRHLVRRRGQEARLRCSPMKGHSHVYWYRQLPEEGLKFMVYLQKENIIDESGMPKERFSAEFPKEGPSILRIQQVVRGDSAAYFCASSPQGSPYGYTFGSGTRLTVV.

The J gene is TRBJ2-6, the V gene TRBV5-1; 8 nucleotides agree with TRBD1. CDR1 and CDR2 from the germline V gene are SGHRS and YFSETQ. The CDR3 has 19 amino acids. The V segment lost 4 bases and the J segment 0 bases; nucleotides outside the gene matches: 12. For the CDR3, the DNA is TGCGCCAGCAGCCTAACGGGACAGGTACTTGGCTCTGGGGCCAACGTCCTGACTTTC. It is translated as CASSLTGQVLGSGANVLTF.

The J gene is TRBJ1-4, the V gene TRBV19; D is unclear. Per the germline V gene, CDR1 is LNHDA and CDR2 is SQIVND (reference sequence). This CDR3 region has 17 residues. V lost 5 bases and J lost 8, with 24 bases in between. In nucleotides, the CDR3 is TGTGCCAGTAGTGCTTACACGAGGATCAAACTAAAGGAAAAACTGTTTTTT. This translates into CASSAYTRIKLKEKLFF. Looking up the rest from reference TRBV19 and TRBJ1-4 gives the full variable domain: DGGITQSPKYLFRKEGQNVTLSCEQNLNHDAMYWYRQDPGQGLRLIYYSQIVNDFQKGDIAEGYSVSREKKESFPLTVTSAQKNPTAFYLCASSAYTRIKLKEKLFFGSGTQLSVL.

CDR3 in DNA: TGTGCCAGCAGCTTGACAGGACCTTCCGAGCAGTACTTC. As protein: CASSLTGPSEQYF. The chain joins TRBV5-6 to TRBJ2-7; the D gene is possibly TRBD1 (5 bases). CDR3 length equals 13 residues. V gave up 1 base and J gave up 6 bases, with 11 bases separating them. Germline CDR1 SGHDT, CDR2 YYEEEE.

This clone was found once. In DNA, the CDR3 is TGTGCCAGCAGTTACGCTGATCGGACAGGGGGCGCAGGCTACACCTTC. This translates into CASSYADRTGGAGYTF. This rearrangement joins TRBV6-2 or TRBV6-3 to TRBJ1-2; the match to TRBD1 covers 11 bases. V lost 2 bases and J lost 8; bases outside the gene matches: 10. This CDR3 spans 16 amino acids. Germline lookup yields CDR1 MNHEY and CDR2 SVGEGT.

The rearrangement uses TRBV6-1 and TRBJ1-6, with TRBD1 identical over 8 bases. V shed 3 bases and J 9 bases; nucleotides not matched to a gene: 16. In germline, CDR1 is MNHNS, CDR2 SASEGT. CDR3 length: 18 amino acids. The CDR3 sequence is CASSDTLGQGWSTSPLHF. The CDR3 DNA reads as TGTGCCAGCAGTGACACCCTAGGACAGGGCTGGTCTACTTCACCCCTCCACTTT.

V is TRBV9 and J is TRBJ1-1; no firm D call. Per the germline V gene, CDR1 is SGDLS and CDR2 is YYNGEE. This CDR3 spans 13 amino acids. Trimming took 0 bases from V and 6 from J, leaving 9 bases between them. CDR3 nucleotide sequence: TGTGCCAGCAGCGTAGCGGTCAGCGCTGAAGCTTTCTTT. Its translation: CASSVAVSAEAFF.